The 6 T cell receptor beta chains reported below all come from one sample, sequenced in a study of CD8+ T cells in alopecia areata. Once RNA had been extracted, it was reverse transcribed into cDNA to act as the sequencing template. Sequencing used immunoSEQ multiplex PCR; TCRdb keeps in-frame clones, though not all of them. The sample yields some 110,000 clones, without any singletons. What was sequenced was lesional skin. These receptors all stem from a C3H/HeJ mouse with alopecia areata. MHC haplotype: H2-k.

Comment on this clone: Gene names and germline match the mouse. The DNA ends 4 residues before the CDR3 does, and the rest of the CDR3 is filled in from the germline J gene. The chain joins TRBV29 to TRBJ1-1; 7 nucleotides line up with TRBD1. This CDR3 is 14 amino acids long. CDR1 is MSHET and CDR2 is SYDVDS in the germline V gene. The J segment lost 1 base and the V segment lost 5 bases, leaving 4 bases of the junction unmatched. The CDR3: CASSPQGGNTEVFF. The covered CDR3 bases are TGTGCTAGCAGTCCCCAGGGGGGAAACACA.

The table lists this clone with a few counts. Mouse gene names and germline throughout. The read ends 4 residues shy of where the CDR3 ends; the end is completed using the germline J gene. This chain joins TRBV5 and TRBJ2-7; 7 bases are shared with TRBD2. This CDR3 is 14 amino acids long. CDR1 and CDR2 (germline): LGHNA, YNLKQL (reference sequence). V trimming: 4 bases; J trimming: 3 bases; junction bases outside the gene matches: 6. CDR3 sequence reads: CASSPRTGIYEQYF. The covered CDR3 bases are TGTGCCAGCAGCCCACGGACTGGCATCTAT.

This clone came up many times. Mouse gene names apply. Read sequence stops 4 residues before the CDR3 end, and the germline J gene provides the missing end. V is TRBV13-3 and J is TRBJ2-1, with D possibly matching TRBD1 (5 bases). Per germline, CDR1 NNHDY and CDR2 SYVADS. Trimming removed 3 bases from V and 0 bases from J, with 13 bases in between. The CDR3 has 16 amino acids. The CDR3 here is CASSAPDRINYAEQFF. The sequenced part of the CDR3 DNA is TGTGCCAGCAGTGCCCCAGACAGAATTAACTATGCT.

The sample holds a few counts of this clone. The junction shows a germline mismatch at one end, possibly a read error. Gene and germline names: mouse. The DNA ends 4 residues before the CDR3 does, and the rest of the CDR3 is filled in from the germline J gene. The rearrangement uses TRBV1 and TRBJ2-5, with a possible D match to TRBD1 (6 bases). The CDR3 is made up of 15 amino acids. The V gene's germline CDR1 is NSQYPW and CDR2 LRSPGD (reference sequence). The CDR3: CTCRANRDTQDTQYF. The covered CDR3 bases are TGCACCTGCCGTGCAAACCGGGACACCCAAGAC.

Ten or more counts support this clone. Gene names and germline refer to mouse. Sequencing ends 4 residues short of the CDR3 end; the germline J gene provides the rest. The chain couples TRBV13-3 to TRBJ2-7, with D perhaps TRBD2 (5 bases). Trimming cost V 3 bases and J 0 bases, with 16 bases left between them. CDR1 and CDR2 from the germline V gene are NNHDY and SYVADS. CDR3 length equals 16 residues. CDR3 residues: CASSAGGWVSSYEQYF. The part of the CDR3 DNA that was read is TGTGCCAGCAGTGCCGGAGGCTGGGTAAGCTCCTAT.

This clone was seen a few times. The genes and germline here are from mouse. The read ends 4 residues shy of where the CDR3 ends; the end is completed using the germline J gene. The V gene is TRBV19, the J gene TRBJ2-1, with 8 nucleotides matching TRBD2. Germline V gives CDR1 FNHDT, CDR2 SITEND (reference sequence). The CDR3 totals 15 residues. The part of the CDR3 DNA that was read is TGTGCCAGCAGTAATTCTGGGGGGACGGGGGCT. This sequence encodes CASSNSGGTGA. The entire CDR3 protein is CASSNSGGTGAEQFF. Based on the CDR3 plus reference TRBV19 and TRBJ2-1, the full variable domain is GGIITQTPKFLIGQEGQKLTLKCQQNFNHDTMYWYRQDSGKGLRLIYYSITENDLQKGDLSEGYDASREKKSSFSLTVTSAQKNEMAVFLCASSNSGGTGAEQFFGPGTRLTVL.